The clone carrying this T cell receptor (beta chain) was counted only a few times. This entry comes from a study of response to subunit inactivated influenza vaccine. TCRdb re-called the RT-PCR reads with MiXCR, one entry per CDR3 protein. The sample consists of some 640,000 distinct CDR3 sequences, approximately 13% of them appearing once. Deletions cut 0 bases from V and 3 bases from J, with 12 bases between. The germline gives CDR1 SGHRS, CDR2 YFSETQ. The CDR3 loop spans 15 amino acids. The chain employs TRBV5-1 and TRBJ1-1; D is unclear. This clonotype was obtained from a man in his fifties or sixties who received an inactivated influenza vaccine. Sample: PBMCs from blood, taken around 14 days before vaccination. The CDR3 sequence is CASSLELARDTEAFF. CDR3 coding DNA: TGCGCCAGCAGCTTGGAACTGGCGAGGGACACTGAAGCTTTCTTT.